This TCR beta chain was captured in a study of blood T cells in healthy people across ages. Then a second PCR, running about 6 to 12 cycles, was carried out with a sample-barcoded 5' primer and a J-beta primer mix. TCRdb re-derived calls from the 5' RACE reads in MiXCR, one entry per CDR3 protein. In the table there are over 1,500,000 distinct CDR3 sequences, 49% of which are singletons. The CDR3 spans 13 residues. Germline V gives CDR1 SGHVS, CDR2 FNYEAQ. The sequencing sample was made of blood. The V gene is TRBV7-6, the J gene TRBJ2-5, with D perhaps TRBD2 (5 bases). The assigned J gene may be wrong: the sequence end matches TRBJ2-7 better. The source of this sequence is a woman between 40 and 50 years old in good health. CDR3 sequence reads: CASTEGTPYEQYF. CDR3 bases: TGTGCCAGCACCGAGGGAACCCCCTACGAGCAGTACTTC.